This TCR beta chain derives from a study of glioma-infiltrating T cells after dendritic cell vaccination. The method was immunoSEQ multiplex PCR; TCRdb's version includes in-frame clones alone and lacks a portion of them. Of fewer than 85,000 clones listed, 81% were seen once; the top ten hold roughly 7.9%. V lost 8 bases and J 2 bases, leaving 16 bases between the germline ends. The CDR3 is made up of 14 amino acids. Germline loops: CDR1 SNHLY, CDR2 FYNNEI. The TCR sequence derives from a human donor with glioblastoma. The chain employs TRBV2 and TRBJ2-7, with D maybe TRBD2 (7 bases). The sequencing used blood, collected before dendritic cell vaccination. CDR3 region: CASGEGVLTYEQYF. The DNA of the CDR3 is TGTGCCAGCGGGGAGGGGGTTCTTACCTACGAGCAGTACTTC.